These 28 T cell receptor beta chains were sequenced from one sample in a study of T cell responses to AZD1222 COVID-19 vaccine. Using immunoSEQ multiplex PCR, the repertoire was profiled, and TCRdb retains in-frame clones only, with some absent. The repertoire consists of more than 150,000 clones, with roughly 90% occurring once and the leading ten covering around 3.5%. Sequences were derived from peripheral blood, sampled 28 days after the second AZD1222 dose. The receptors come from an adult who received the AZD1222 COVID-19 vaccine.

The rearrangement joins TRBV21-1 to TRBJ2-4; no check of the table's D call, TRBD2, against the DNA was made. TRBV21-1 is annotated as a pseudogene. CDR3 length equals 13 residues. The CDR3 DNA reads TGTGCCAGCAGCAAATTCTTCCGCCACGGTCAGTACTTC. Translation gives CASSKFFRHGQYF.

The genes are TRBV6-5 and TRBJ2-5; possible D gene TRBD1, 6 bases. V lost 6 bases, J lost 5 bases, and 19 bases lay in between. Germline V CDR1 and CDR2: MNHEY, SVGAGI. The CDR3 runs 15 residues. CDR3 DNA sequence: TGTGCCAGCAGCGCTACAGGGAGCGGTTTGGAGACCCAGTACTTC. It encodes CASSATGSGLETQYF.

The rearrangement joins TRBV28 to TRBJ1-2; D uncertain. The CDR3 is 13 residues long. Germline loops: CDR1 MDHEN, CDR2 SYDVKM. The V gene lost 8 bases and the J gene lost 8 bases, with 18 bases spanning the gap. CDR3 bases: TGTGCCAGCCAAACCGGAGGAATTTACGGCTACACCTTC. Translating it yields CASQTGGIYGYTF.

J is TRBJ1-2 and V is TRBV5-5, with D tentatively TRBD1 (5 bases). Trimming removed 6 bases from V and 3 bases from J, with 24 bases in between. The germline V gene encodes CDR1 SGHKS and CDR2 YYEKEE (reference sequence). The CDR3 has 17 amino acids. The CDR3 here is CASIWDIGIWGHYGYTF. The CDR3 DNA reads TGTGCCAGCATATGGGATATTGGGATTTGGGGACACTATGGCTACACCTTC.

This clone showed up just a few times. This rearrangement joins TRBV19 to TRBJ1-6; D may be TRBD1 (6 bases). In germline, CDR1 is LNHDA, CDR2 SQIVND (reference sequence). The CDR3 is 16 residues long. Trimming took off 3 bases at V and 7 bases at J, with 16 bases between the two ends. The CDR3 nucleotides are TGTGCCAGTAGTATTGCGGGGGCCGCGTTGAATTCACCCCTCCACTTT. This translates into CASSIAGAALNSPLHF. Full variable domain (remainder filled in from reference TRBV19 and TRBJ1-6): DGGITQSPKYLFRKEGQNVTLSCEQNLNHDAMYWYRQDPGQGLRLIYYSQIVNDFQKGDIAEGYSVSREKKESFPLTVTSAQKNPTAFYLCASSIAGAALNSPLHFGNGTRLTVT.

CDR3 DNA: TGTGCCAGCTCACCACAAGGGAGGGAGACCCAGTACTTC. This gives the protein CASSPQGRETQYF. The genes are TRBV18 and TRBJ2-5; D is perhaps TRBD2 (6 bases). Germline V lookup: CDR1 KGHSH, CDR2 LQKENI. The CDR3 consists of 13 residues. Trimming took 1 base from V and 5 from J, leaving 8 bases between them.

This clone was seen only once. The chain couples TRBV5-1 to TRBJ2-7, with TRBD1 identical over 7 bases. V gave up 5 bases and J gave up 0 bases; unmatched junction bases: 5. CDR1 is SGHRS and CDR2 is YFSETQ in the germline V gene. This CDR3 has 14 amino acids. The CDR3 loop reads CASSFRGSSYEQYF. CDR3 bases: TGCGCCAGCAGTTTCAGGGGGAGCTCCTACGAGCAGTACTTC. Using reference TRBV5-1 and TRBJ2-7 for the parts outside the CDR3, the full variable domain is KAGVTQTPRYLIKTRGQQVTLSCSPISGHRSVSWYQQTPGQGLQFLFEYFSETQRNKGNFPGRFSGRQFSNSRSEMNVSTLELGDSALYLCASSFRGSSYEQYFGPGTRLTVT.

The rearrangement uses TRBV14 and TRBJ2-7; D uncertain. The V gene's germline CDR1 is SGHDN and CDR2 FVKESK. Trimming shortened V by 0 bases and J by 6 bases, and 9 bases separated the two germline ends. This CDR3 has 13 amino acids. The DNA for the CDR3 is TGTGCCAGCAGCCAAGATATAATGCTCGAGCAGTACTTC. Translation gives CASSQDIMLEQYF.

This chain joins TRBV28 and TRBJ2-1, with 9 positions matching TRBD1. The CDR3 contains 15 residues. Germline V CDR1 and CDR2: MDHEN, SYDVKM. Trimming at V came to 6 bases and at J to 4 bases, leaving 7 bases not matched to a gene. Written as DNA, the CDR3 is TGTGCCAGCAGACAATCGGGACAGGGATACAATGAGCAGTTCTTC. Translating gives CASRQSGQGYNEQFF.

V and J are TRBV30 and TRBJ1-2; 10 nucleotides align to TRBD1. V was clipped by 8 bases and J by 1 base; unmatched bases: 10. The germline CDR1 and CDR2 sequences are GTSNPN and SVGIG (reference sequence). The CDR3 length is 15 residues. CDR3 nucleotides: TGTGCCGGGTCCCGGGACAGGGGAGGTAACTATGGCTACACCTTC. Its protein product is CAGSRDRGGNYGYTF.

The chain has TRBV7-6 and TRBJ2-4; 11 bases are shared with TRBD2. CDR1 and CDR2 from the germline V gene are SGHVS and FNYEAQ. This CDR3 contains 16 residues. Trimming removed 0 bases from V and 6 bases from J; junction bases left unmatched: 4. CDR3 amino acids: CASSLAGSGRANIQYF. The CDR3 DNA follows: TGTGCCAGCAGCTTAGCCGGTAGCGGGAGGGCAAACATTCAGTACTTC.

This rearrangement joins TRBV29-1 to TRBJ1-5, with D perhaps matching TRBD1 (5 bases). The CDR3 spans 12 residues. V lost 4 bases, J lost 1 base, and 5 bases lay in between. From germline, CDR1 is SQVTM and CDR2 ANQGSEA. In nucleotides, the CDR3 is TGCAGCGTTGGGGGGAGCAATCAGCCCCAGCATTTT. It encodes CSVGGSNQPQHF.

This clone has just a few counts. This chain joins TRBV4-1 and TRBJ2-7; D unclear. The V end was cut by 4 bases, the J end by 3 bases, with 13 bases between. CDR3 length: 14 amino acids. The germline CDR1 and CDR2 sequences are MGHRA and YSYEKL. The CDR3 loop reads CASSPQIGDYEQYF. The CDR3, as DNA: TGCGCCAGCAGCCCCCAAATAGGAGACTACGAGCAGTACTTC.

The chain couples TRBV24-1 to TRBJ1-2, with TRBD1 identical over 10 bases. Germline V lookup: CDR1 KGHDR, CDR2 SFDVKD. This CDR3 has 16 amino acids. V dropped 3 bases and J dropped 6; count of bases not matched to a gene: 9. CDR3 nucleotides: TGTGCCACCAGTGATGCATCCTTCGGGACAGGGGATGGCTACACCTTC. Its translation is CATSDASFGTGDGYTF.

The CDR3 DNA is TGCAGCGTTGAACGGGAGAACAATGAGCAGTTCTTC. This sequence encodes CSVERENNEQFF. The gene calls are TRBV29-1 and TRBJ2-1; possibly TRBD2 for D (6 bases). V shed 2 bases and J shed 5 bases, with 7 bases lying between them. The CDR3 is 12 residues long. Germline V CDR1 and CDR2: SQVTM, ANQGSEA.

This clone came up once. J is TRBJ1-5 and V is TRBV18; D gene ambiguous. Trimming took 2 bases from V and 0 from J, leaving 2 bases between them. From germline, CDR1 is KGHSH and CDR2 LQKENI. The CDR3 contains 13 residues. CDR3 in DNA: TGTGCCAGCTCACCAAATAGCAATCAGCCCCAGCATTTT. Residues: CASSPNSNQPQHF.

The chain carries TRBV19 and TRBJ1-3, with D unclear. Germline CDR1 is LNHDA and CDR2 is SQIVND (reference sequence). Trimming took off 6 bases at V and 1 base at J, with 10 bases between the two ends. The CDR3 contains 14 residues. The CDR3 protein is CASRRTESGNTIYF. DNA of the CDR3: TGTGCCAGTAGGCGGACGGAATCTGGAAACACCATATATTTT.

The chain links TRBV10-3 to TRBJ1-1; tentative D call: TRBD1 (5 bases). From germline, CDR1 is ENHRY and CDR2 SYGVKD. V was cut by 10 bases and J by 4 bases, with 10 bases left in between. The CDR3 sequence is 11 residues long. CDR3: CATLGTTEAFF. Written as DNA, the CDR3 is TGTGCCACACTCGGGACCACTGAAGCTTTCTTT.

This chain links TRBV29-1 with TRBJ2-3, with 8 bases identical to TRBD1. The trim removed 0 bases at V and 8 bases at J, leaving 7 bases unmatched. The germline CDR1 and CDR2 sequences are SQVTM and ANQGSEA. This CDR3 contains 14 residues. The CDR3 is CSVEEQGTGPTQYF. CDR3 nucleotide sequence: TGCAGCGTTGAAGAGCAAGGGACAGGTCCTACGCAGTATTTT.

The chain employs TRBV7-8 and TRBJ2-4; the D gene is possibly TRBD2 (7 bases). The germline V gene encodes CDR1 SGHVS and CDR2 FQNEAQ. The CDR3 consists of 19 residues. V was pared by 1 base and J by 0 bases, with 19 bases between. CDR3 in DNA: TGTGCCAGCAGCTTAGACGGCGGGGGCCACAAAAAAGCCAAAAACATTCAGTACTTC. It translates to CASSLDGGGHKKAKNIQYF.

This chain's CDR3 is CASSFSAYTEAFF. Written as DNA, the CDR3 is TGTGCCAGCAGTTTCTCAGCATACACTGAAGCTTTCTTT. The chain is built from TRBV28 and TRBJ1-1; no clear D. V was pared by 3 bases and J by 3 bases, with 8 bases between. Germline-derived CDR1 and CDR2 are MDHEN and SYDVKM. This CDR3 spans 13 amino acids.

The CDR3 protein is CASSVGGSDTEAFF. The CDR3 coding sequence is TGTGCCAGCAGCGTCGGAGGGAGTGACACTGAAGCTTTCTTT. The V and J genes are TRBV5-8 and TRBJ1-1; D is unclear. Germline assignment: CDR1 SGHTS and CDR2 YDEGEE. The V and J ends lost 4 bases and 3 bases respectively, with 13 bases between them. The CDR3 contains 14 residues.

This chain links TRBV30 with TRBJ1-6; perhaps TRBD1 as D (6 bases). CDR1 is GTSNPN and CDR2 is SVGIG in the germline V gene (reference sequence). V was trimmed by 3 bases and J by 7 bases, leaving 13 bases between them. This CDR3 region has 14 residues. In DNA, the CDR3 is TGTGCCTGGAGGATAGGACAGCCGAATTCACCCCTCCACTTT. Amino acid sequence: CAWRIGQPNSPLHF.

The chain combines TRBV10-2 with TRBJ1-2, with TRBD1 identical over 7 bases. The CDR3 is made up of 18 amino acids. The V and J ends lost 6 bases and 1 base, in that order; junction bases with no gene match: 17. Germline-derived CDR1 and CDR2 are WSHSY and SAAADI. CDR3 in DNA: TGCGCCAGCAGACCCACAACCGTCGGACAGGAAAGTAACTATGGCTACACCTTC. Protein product: CASRPTTVGQESNYGYTF.

V is TRBV18 and J is TRBJ1-5; D not certain. The V gene's germline CDR1 is KGHSH and CDR2 LQKENI. The V and J ends lost 3 bases and 4 bases respectively, with 16 bases between them. The CDR3 consists of 16 residues. The CDR3 protein is CASSPRYEGMNQPQHF. In nucleotides, the CDR3 is TGTGCCAGCTCACCCCGGTACGAAGGAATGAATCAGCCCCAGCATTTT. Supplemented by reference TRBV18 and TRBJ1-5, the full variable domain reads NAGVMQNPRHLVRRRGQEARLRCSPMKGHSHVYWYRQLPEEGLKFMVYLQKENIIDESGMPKERFSAEFPKEGPSILRIQQVVRGDSAAYFCASSPRYEGMNQPQHFGDGTRLSIL.

The genes are TRBV7-8 and TRBJ2-1; D remains ambiguous. From germline, CDR1 is SGHVS and CDR2 FQNEAQ. The length of the CDR3 is 15 residues. Trimming shortened V by 2 bases and J by 0 bases, and 8 bases separated the two germline ends. The CDR3 is CASSLWLSSYNEQFF. CDR3 in DNA: TGTGCCAGCAGCTTATGGCTATCCTCCTACAATGAGCAGTTCTTC.

The genes are TRBV7-2 and TRBJ2-7; D tentatively reads TRBD1 or TRBD2 (5 bases each). With 3 bases removed from V and 3 bases from J, the gap between germline ends came to 12 bases. Germline lookup yields CDR1 SGHTA and CDR2 FQGNSA. The CDR3 runs 14 residues. The CDR3 nucleotides are TGTGCCAGCAGCTTGTCGGGGACGGACTACGAGCAGTACTTC. Translated: CASSLSGTDYEQYF.

The chain recombines TRBV4-1 with TRBJ2-1, with 8 nucleotides matching TRBD2. The junction had 6 bases not matched to a gene; V was cut back by 2 bases and J by 3 bases. Germline V gene data show CDR1 as MGHRA and CDR2 as YSYEKL. There are 16 residues in the CDR3. CDR3 DNA sequence: TGCGCCAGCAGCCAACGAAGCGGGAGATTCTACAATGAGCAGTTCTTC. Translation: CASSQRSGRFYNEQFF.